This T cell receptor (beta chain) was captured in a study of regulatory T cells in long-lasting Graves disease. In the case of this clonotype: What it binds is unknown.

Trimming pared 2 bases from V and 1 base from J, leaving 7 bases between. The CDR3 consists of 14 residues. Germline loops: CDR1 SGHTA, CDR2 FQGNSA. This sample's time point: newly diagnosed GD, antithyroid drugs for less than 3 months. Isolated PBMC RNA provided the starting material for the TCR library. Study outcomes and limitations: Persistent patients shared 2,500 to 3,000 public clonotypes among themselves. Newly diagnosed patients shared fewer, at roughly 970.

Researchers made TCR beta libraries by using iRepertoire HTBI primers and running Arm-PCR on CDR3 regions. TCRdb re-called the multiplex PCR reads through MiXCR, storing one row per CDR3 protein. The sample lists some 370,000 distinct CDR3 sequences, approximately 12% occurring once. The sample also formed part of further work on T cells in Graves' hyperthyroidism and ophthalmopathy. From that report: Orbital computed tomography and thyroid ultrasound, together with serum TRAb and thyroxine and clinical symptoms, were used for diagnoses. HTBI primers were used for first-round RT-PCR of the TCR CDR3. Blood also showed most of the thyroid clonotypes that were expanded above 0.001.

The clonotype was recovered from a woman younger than 30 with Graves disease. The rearrangement joins TRBV7-2 to TRBJ2-3, with a tentative D call TRBD2 (5 bases). The sample in question was peripheral blood mononuclear cells (PBMCs), obtained at new diagnosis, from a patient treated with antithyroid drugs. CDR3 nucleotides: TGTGCCAGCAGCTTACAAGCGGGCACAGATACGCAGTATTTT. Its protein product is CASSLQAGTDTQYF. The complete variable domain, with remaining parts taken from reference TRBV7-2 and TRBJ2-3, reads GAGVSQSPSNKVTEKGKDVELRCDPISGHTALYWYRQSLGQGLEFLIYFQGNSAPDKSGLPSDRFSAERTGGSVSTLTIQRTQQEDSAVYLCASSLQAGTDTQYFGPGTRLTVL.